The text below deals with one T cell receptor (beta chain). Its recognized antigen is unknown. No base quality information exists; no much larger clone differs at one position. V lost 0 bases and J lost 8 bases, and the count of bases not matched to a germline gene is 4. Taken from cysteine to phenylalanine, the CDR3 has 15 residues. Only CDR3 DNA remains: 45 bases, in frame from the first base. CDR1 and CDR2 were assigned from the germline V gene (reference sequence) as SGHNT and YYREEE. This specimen comes from a study of shared clonotypes between healthy human individuals (dated by TCRdb to the early 2020s). Regarding the study in general: A couple of women and a few men aged 18 to 49 years were included in the cohort. For each donor, CD4 naive and CD4 memory were each run on three plates, CD8 naive on two plates, and CD8 memory on one plate. Each donor's leukapheresis produced roughly between about 0.8 and 10 billion PBMCs. To estimate repertoire size and how much clonotypes are shared between individuals, the study performed deep sequencing of blood TCR repertoires from a few healthy adults. Different laboratories and diverse techniques were used to prepare libraries and sequence TCR repertoires, to increase sequencing depth and limit assay-specific biases. What the research found in general, with its limitations: Only blood was sampled, and tissue TCR repertoires likely differ from those in blood. Pairwise subsampling led to the expectation that sequencing depth would affect the degree of clonotype sharing among donors. Incomplete sequencing was indicated by rarefaction of sorted-subset datasets, despite the large sequencing depth. Because the study included a small number of donors, the genetic and exposure-history diversity represented was limited. Across a handful of donors, approximately 5% of naive CD4, roughly 3.4% of naive CD8, 2.3% of memory CD4, and under 0.45% of memory CD8 clonotypes were shared. Higher generation probabilities were observed for clonotypes shared by all four sorted-subset donors than for non-shared clonotypes. Naive subsets generally had larger estimated clonotype richness than memory subsets.

TCR CDR3 regions were amplified from genomic DNA by multiplex PCR using the deep immunoSEQ assay. Extracted genomic DNA from each cell subset was distributed evenly across all wells of several immunoSEQ 96-well plates, and each plate was treated as a replicate. For sorted subsets, about 200 ng genomic DNA, equal to tens of thousands of T cell genomes, was loaded into each replicate PCR. Purified libraries were measured with a Qubit 3.0 fluorometer, size-checked on a Bioanalyzer 2100, and measured again with the KAPA Library Quantification kit. A separate single-read 150-cycle Illumina NextSeq 550 flow cell was used to sequence each immunoSEQ 96-well plate. As for the authors' bioinformatics: Because only junctional sequences without quality scores were contained in the immunoSEQ output, filtering matching that applied to full-length reads could not be performed. To assign V/J genes and CDR3, sequences were annotated using PyIR, a Python wrapper for IgBLAST v1.9, with IMGT germline references. Reads were removed for weak V/J assignments (E-value above 1e-6), missing CDR3, stop codons, out-of-frame junctions, or ambiguous translated residues. A V3J clonotype was defined by an identical inferred V gene, J gene, and CDR3 amino acid sequence. The percentage overlap between two repertoires was calculated by dividing the number of shared unique clonotypes by the size of the smaller repertoire. Three approaches were used to assess repertoire richness: RTK rarefaction, the Chao1 estimator, and Recon v2.1 estimates of unobserved clonotypes. Generation probabilities for all TCRbeta clonotypes obtained by the gDNA method from a few donors were computed using OLGA. TCRdb's version of the immuneACCESS table is confined to in-frame rearrangements and falls short of the full clone set. An unresolved V gene accounts for under half of the shortfall where checked; the remainder is of unknown origin. For V, J and clone size, that table is used; D and trimming come from the DNA. Across this sample there are roughly 1 million clones, with about 75% seen only once. The ten top clones hold about 1.5% of the sample.

Donors were healthy HIV-negative adults with no recently reported acute infections or vaccinations. Every donor was a Caucasian adult living in Nashville, Tennessee, USA. CD4+ T cells were enriched by magnetic negative selection; naive cells were then positively selected on CD45RA, and the negative fraction formed the memory subset. After blood collection by leukapheresis, PBMCs were isolated using Ficoll-Histopaque density gradient centrifugation and then cryopreserved in the vapor phase of liquid nitrogen. Analytical flow cytometry was used to check the purity and quantity of each magnetically sorted T cell population. Each sorted fraction had its genomic DNA isolated and then quantified by UV absorbance on a Nanodrop 2000c.

The receptor's source is a man between 18 and 29 years old in good health. The rearrangement joined TRBV5-4 to TRBJ1-6; 8 of the junction bases match TRBD1. The specimen was memory CD4+ T cells sorted from blood. What this sample's cell subset or site label stands for: CD45RA-negative fraction. In nucleotide form, the sequence is TGTGCCAGCAGCTTGGGGGGACAGGAGTATTCACCCCTCCACTTT. The encoded protein is CASSLGGQEYSPLHF.